Listed below are T cell receptor beta chains from one sample, sequenced in a study of T cells in Graves' hyperthyroidism and ophthalmopathy. Using its own MiXCR run on the multiplex PCR reads, TCRdb lists one record per CDR3 protein. Of 150,000 or so distinct CDR3 sequences detected, over 7.5% appear once; the ten largest clones hold around 20%. Sequenced material: blood. The receptor set was obtained from a woman between 18 and 29 years old with Graves' hyperthyroidism that later progressed to Graves' ophthalmopathy. CDR3s include the opening cysteine and the closing phenylalanine or tryptophan. The D gene is left open where the match is weak. Clone size, where shown, is once, few, many, or a class for clones that have expanded.

16,many,TRBJ1-4,NA,TRBV10-3,CAISADGEGLNEKLFF,TGTGCCATCAGTGCTGATGGCGAGGGCCTTAATGAAAAACTGTTTTTT
14,many,TRBJ2-7,TRBD1,TRBV20-1,CSARPGTGFHEQYF,TGCAGTGCTAGACCTGGGACAGGGTTCCACGAGCAGTACTTC
15,few,TRBJ2-3,NA,TRBV19,CASTPGGRGTDTQYF,TGTGCCAGTACCCCCGGGGGAAGGGGCACAGATACGCAGTATTTT
18,NA,TRBJ2-2,TRBD2,TRBV7-6,CASSLLAGGGTNTGELFF,TGTGCCAGCAGCTTATTAGCGGGGGGGGGAACGAACACCGGGGAGCTGTTTTTT
14,many,TRBJ2-7,TRBD1,TRBV6-1,CASSGWTGIYEQYF,TGTGCCAGCAGTGGATGGACAGGAATCTACGAGCAGTACTTC
14,NA,TRBJ2-5,NA,TRBV5-4,CASSPQGRQETQYF,TGTGCCAGCAGCCCGCAGGGGAGGCAAGAGACCCAGTACTTC
13,many,TRBJ2-7,NA,TRBV5-1,CASSYSDGYEQYF,TGCGCCAGCAGCTATTCCGATGGTTACGAGCAGTACTTC
16,many,TRBJ1-4,NA,TRBV30,CAWSVPVQSEEEKLFF,TGTGCCTGGAGTGTACCAGTCCAATCCGAAGAGGAAAAACTGTTTTTT
14,many,TRBJ2-3,NA,TRBV2,CASRREQATDTQYF,TGTGCCAGCAGAAGGGAACAGGCCACAGATACGCAGTATTTT
11,many,TRBJ2-5,NA,TRBV28,CASSKVGTQYF,TGTGCCAGCAGTAAAGTCGGGACCCAGTACTTC
15,medium-sized,TRBJ2-3,TRBD2,TRBV6-2/TRBV6-3,CASSPTSGSTDTQYF,TGTGCCAGCAGTCCTACTAGCGGGAGCACAGATACGCAGTATTTT
14,many,TRBJ1-2,TRBD1,TRBV18,CASSPQDRVSGYTF,TGTGCCAGCTCACCACAGGACAGGGTGTCTGGCTACACCTTC
14,many,TRBJ1-5,NA,TRBV7-9,CASSLGHQEQPQHF,TGTGCCAGCAGCTTGGGTCACCAAGAACAGCCCCAGCATTTT
15,NA,TRBJ2-3,NA,TRBV6-5,CASSYRGARTDTQYF,TGTGCCAGCAGTTATAGGGGGGCCCGCACAGATACGCAGTATTTT
15,many,TRBJ1-1,TRBD1,TRBV2,CASKGQDIMNTEAFF,TGTGCCAGCAAGGGACAGGACATCATGAACACTGAAGCTTTCTTT
16,many,TRBJ1-6,TRBD1,TRBV20-1,CSARRGPGQGAPPLHF,TGCAGTGCTAGGAGGGGGCCTGGACAGGGCGCCCCACCCCTCCACTTT
16,NA,TRBJ1-4,NA,TRBV14,CASSQDRGTSNEKLFF,TGTGCCAGCAGCCAAGATCGGGGTACCTCTAATGAAAAACTGTTTTTT
13,many,TRBJ2-3,NA,TRBV7-9,CASSLTFPDTQYF,TGTGCCAGCAGCTTAACCTTTCCAGATACGCAGTATTTT
16,many,TRBJ2-1,NA,TRBV3-1,CASSLDSGTPYNEQFF,TGTGCCAGCAGCCTTGACTCAGGGACACCCTACAATGAGCAGTTCTTC
12,many,TRBJ2-7,TRBD2,TRBV3-1,CASSQTSGGQYF,TGTGCCAGCAGCCAGACTAGCGGTGGGCAGTACTTC
17,many,TRBJ2-3,TRBD2,TRBV20-1,CSARGEHRLAGGDTQYF,TGCAGTGCTAGGGGGGAACATCGACTAGCGGGAGGAGATACGCAGTATTTT
14,few,TRBJ1-5,NA,TRBV19,CASRLTVSNQPQHF,TGTGCCAGTAGACTGACAGTTAGCAATCAGCCCCAGCATTTT
14,many,TRBJ2-2,NA,TRBV20-1,CSAGPPMNTGELFF,TGCAGTGCTGGCCCCCCAATGAACACCGGGGAGCTGTTTTTT
15,many,TRBJ2-1,TRBD2,TRBV29-1,CSVEVTSGRSNEQFF,TGCAGCGTTGAAGTGACTAGCGGGAGGTCCAATGAGCAGTTCTTC
15,few,TRBJ1-1,NA,TRBV3-1,CASSRLLGEHTEAFF,TGTGCCAGCAGCCGCTTGTTAGGGGAACACACTGAAGCTTTCTTT
19,many,TRBJ2-4,TRBD2,TRBV28,CASSFFLAGGPVAKNIQYF,TGTGCCAGCAGTTTTTTCCTAGCGGGGGGGCCGGTGGCCAAAAACATTCAGTACTTC
15,many,TRBJ2-2,NA,TRBV12-3/TRBV12-4,CASSFLGGNTGELFF,TGTGCCAGCAGTTTCCTTGGCGGCAACACCGGGGAGCTGTTTTTT
12,many,TRBJ2-2,NA,TRBV7-9,CASRGGAGELFF,TGTGCCAGCAGGGGGGGAGCCGGGGAGCTGTTTTTT
14,NA,TRBJ2-2,NA,TRBV12-3/TRBV12-4,CASSLWESTGELFF,TGTGCCAGCTCATTGTGGGAGAGCACCGGGGAGCTGTTTTTT